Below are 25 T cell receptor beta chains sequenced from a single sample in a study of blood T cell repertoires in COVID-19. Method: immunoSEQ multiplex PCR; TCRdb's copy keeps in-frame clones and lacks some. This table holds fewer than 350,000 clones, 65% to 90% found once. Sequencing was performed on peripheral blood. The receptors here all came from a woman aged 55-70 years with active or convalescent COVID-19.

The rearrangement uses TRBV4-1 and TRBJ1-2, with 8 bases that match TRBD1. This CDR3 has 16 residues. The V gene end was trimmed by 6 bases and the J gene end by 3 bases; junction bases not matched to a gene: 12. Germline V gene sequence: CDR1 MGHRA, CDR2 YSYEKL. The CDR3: CASSRPRAGGDYGYTF. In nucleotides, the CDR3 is TGCGCCAGCAGTCGCCCCAGGGCAGGGGGCGACTATGGCTACACCTTC.

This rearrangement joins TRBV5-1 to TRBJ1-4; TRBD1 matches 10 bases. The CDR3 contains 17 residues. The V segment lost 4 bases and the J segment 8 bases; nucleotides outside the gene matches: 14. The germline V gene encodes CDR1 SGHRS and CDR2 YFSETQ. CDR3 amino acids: CASSVRTGGSGSEKLFF. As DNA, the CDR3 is TGCGCCAGCAGCGTTCGGACAGGGGGTTCGGGGTCGGAAAAACTGTTTTTT.

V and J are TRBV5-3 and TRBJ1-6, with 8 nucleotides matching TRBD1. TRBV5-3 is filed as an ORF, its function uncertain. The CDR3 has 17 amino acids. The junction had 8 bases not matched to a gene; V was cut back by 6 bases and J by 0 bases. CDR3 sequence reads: CARNLDRESSYNSPLHF. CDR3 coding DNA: TGTGCCAGAAATTTGGACAGGGAAAGCTCCTATAATTCACCCCTCCACTTT.

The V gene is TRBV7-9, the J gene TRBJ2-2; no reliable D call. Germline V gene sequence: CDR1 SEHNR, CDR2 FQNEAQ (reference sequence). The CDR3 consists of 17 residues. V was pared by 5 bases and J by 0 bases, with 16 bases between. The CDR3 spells CASSERLPSSNTGELFF. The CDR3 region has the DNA TGTGCCAGCAGCGAAAGACTGCCCAGCTCGAACACCGGGGAGCTGTTTTTT.

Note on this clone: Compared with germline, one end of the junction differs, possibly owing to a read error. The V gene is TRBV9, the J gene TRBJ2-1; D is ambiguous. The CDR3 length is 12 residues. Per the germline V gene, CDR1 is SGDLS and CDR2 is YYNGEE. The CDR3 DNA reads TGTGCCAGCAGCCCGACCTCGACCCTGCAGGTCTTC. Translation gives CASSPTSTLQVF.

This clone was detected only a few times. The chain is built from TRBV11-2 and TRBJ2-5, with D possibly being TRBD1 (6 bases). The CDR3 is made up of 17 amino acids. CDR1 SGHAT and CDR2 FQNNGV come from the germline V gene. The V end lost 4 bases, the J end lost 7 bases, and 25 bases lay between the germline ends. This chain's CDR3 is CASSSPWDTPLARTQYF. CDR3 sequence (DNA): TGTGCCAGCAGCTCTCCATGGGACACCCCTCTCGCGCGGACCCAGTACTTC.

The CDR3 region has the DNA TGTGCCAGCAGTCGGACAGGTGATCAGCCCCAGCATTTT. It is translated as CASSRTGDQPQHF. J is TRBJ1-5 and V is TRBV7-2, with 7 positions matching TRBD1. Trimming at V came to 6 bases and at J to 5 bases, leaving 4 bases not matched to a gene. The CDR3 loop spans 13 amino acids. Germline V gene lookup returns CDR1 SGHTA and CDR2 FQGNSA.

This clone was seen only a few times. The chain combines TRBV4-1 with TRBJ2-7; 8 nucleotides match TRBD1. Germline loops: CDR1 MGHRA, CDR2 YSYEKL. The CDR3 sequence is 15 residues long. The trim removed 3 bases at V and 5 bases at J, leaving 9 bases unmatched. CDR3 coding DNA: TGCGCCAGCAGCCACCTGACAGGGGAGCGGGACGAGCAGTACTTC. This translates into CASSHLTGERDEQYF.

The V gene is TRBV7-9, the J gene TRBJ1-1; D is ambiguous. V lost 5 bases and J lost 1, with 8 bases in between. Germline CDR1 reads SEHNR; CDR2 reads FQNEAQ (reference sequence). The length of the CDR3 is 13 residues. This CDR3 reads CASSVTANTEAFF. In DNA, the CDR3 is TGTGCCAGCAGCGTTACAGCGAACACTGAAGCTTTCTTT.

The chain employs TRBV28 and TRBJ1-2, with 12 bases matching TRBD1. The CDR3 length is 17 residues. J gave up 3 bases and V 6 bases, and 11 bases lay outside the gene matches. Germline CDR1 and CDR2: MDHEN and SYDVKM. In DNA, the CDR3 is TGTGCCAGCAGGCCTCCCCGAGGGACAGGGGGCTACTATGGCTACACCTTC. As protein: CASRPPRGTGGYYGYTF.

In DNA, the CDR3 is TGTGCCAGTAGTATAGATCCGGCAGGGCGCTACGAGCAGTACTTC. This sequence encodes CASSIDPAGRYEQYF. V is TRBV19 and J is TRBJ2-7; weak D call: TRBD1 (5 bases). The length of the CDR3 is 15 residues. Germline-derived CDR1 and CDR2 are LNHDA and SQIVND (reference sequence). V lost 0 bases and J lost 3, with 12 bases in between.

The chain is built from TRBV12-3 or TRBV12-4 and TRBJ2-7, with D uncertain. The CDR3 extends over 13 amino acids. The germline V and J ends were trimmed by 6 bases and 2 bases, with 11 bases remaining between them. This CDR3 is CASSQRQAYEQYF. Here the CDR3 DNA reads TGTGCCAGCAGCCAGAGACAAGCCTACGAGCAGTACTTC.

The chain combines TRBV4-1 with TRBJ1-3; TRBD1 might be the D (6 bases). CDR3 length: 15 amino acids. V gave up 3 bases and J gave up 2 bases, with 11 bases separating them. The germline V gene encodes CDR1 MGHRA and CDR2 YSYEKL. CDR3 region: CASSHTTGTGNTIYF. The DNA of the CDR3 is TGCGCCAGCAGCCATACCACAGGGACTGGAAACACCATATATTTT.

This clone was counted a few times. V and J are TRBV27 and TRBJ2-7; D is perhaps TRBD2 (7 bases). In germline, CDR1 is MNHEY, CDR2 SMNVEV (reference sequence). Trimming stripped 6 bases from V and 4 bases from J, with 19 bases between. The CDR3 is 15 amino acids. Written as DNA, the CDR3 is TGTGCCAGCAGGAGGGGGGGACAAGAACTTTACGAGCAGTACTTC. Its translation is CASRRGGQELYEQYF.

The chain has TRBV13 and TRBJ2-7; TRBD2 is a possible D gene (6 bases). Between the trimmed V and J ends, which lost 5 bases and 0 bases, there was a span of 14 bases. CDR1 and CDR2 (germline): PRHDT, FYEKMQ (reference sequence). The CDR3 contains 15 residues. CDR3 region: CASSETDGSSYEQYF. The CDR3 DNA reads TGTGCCAGCAGCGAGACGGACGGGAGCTCCTACGAGCAGTACTTC.

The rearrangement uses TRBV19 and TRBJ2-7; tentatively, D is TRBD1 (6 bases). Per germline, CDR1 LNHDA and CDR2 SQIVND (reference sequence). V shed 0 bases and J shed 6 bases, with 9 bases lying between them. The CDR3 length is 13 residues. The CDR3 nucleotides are TGTGCCAGTAGTATAGAACAGGGCGCCGAGCAGTACTTC. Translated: CASSIEQGAEQYF.

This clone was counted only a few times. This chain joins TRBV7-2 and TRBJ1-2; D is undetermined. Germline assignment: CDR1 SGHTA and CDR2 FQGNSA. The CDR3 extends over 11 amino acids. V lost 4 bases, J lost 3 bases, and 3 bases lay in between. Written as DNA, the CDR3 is TGTGCCAGCAGCTACTACTATGGCTACACCTTC. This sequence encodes CASSYYYGYTF.

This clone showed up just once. In DNA form, the CDR3 reads TGCACCAGCAGCCAAGTAACGGTTCCGCAAGAGACCCAGTACTTC. Encoded protein: CTSSQVTVPQETQYF. The chain recombines TRBV1 with TRBJ2-5; whether TRBD2, the table's D call, matches the DNA was not checked. TRBV1 is a documented pseudogene. This CDR3 has 15 amino acids.

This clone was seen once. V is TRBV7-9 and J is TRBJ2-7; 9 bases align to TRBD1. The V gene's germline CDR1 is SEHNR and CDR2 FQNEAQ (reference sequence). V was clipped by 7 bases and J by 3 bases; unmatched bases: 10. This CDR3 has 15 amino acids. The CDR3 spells CASIPEQGAFYEQYF. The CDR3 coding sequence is TGTGCCAGCATCCCCGAACAGGGGGCATTCTACGAGCAGTACTTC.

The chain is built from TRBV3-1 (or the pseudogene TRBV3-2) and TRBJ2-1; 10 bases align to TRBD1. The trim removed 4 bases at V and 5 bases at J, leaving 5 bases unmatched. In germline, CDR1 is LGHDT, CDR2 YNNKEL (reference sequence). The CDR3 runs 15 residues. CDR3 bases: TGTGCCAGCAGCCCTAGGGACAGGGGTAACAATGAGCAGTTCTTC. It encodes CASSPRDRGNNEQFF.

The CDR3 sequence: CASKRSGGAPDTQYF. Written as DNA, the CDR3 is TGTGCCAGTAAACGCAGCGGGGGGGCCCCTGATACGCAGTATTTT. The J gene is TRBJ2-3, the V gene TRBV19; 10 nucleotides align to TRBD2. Germline V lookup: CDR1 LNHDA, CDR2 SQIVND (reference sequence). CDR3 length: 15 amino acids. The V segment lost 7 bases and the J segment 6 bases; nucleotides outside the gene matches: 10.

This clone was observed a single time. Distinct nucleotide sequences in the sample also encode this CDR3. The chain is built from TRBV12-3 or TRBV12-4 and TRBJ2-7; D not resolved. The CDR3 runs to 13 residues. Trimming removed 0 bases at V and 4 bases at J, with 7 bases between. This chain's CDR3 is CASSLARGYEQYF. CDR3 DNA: TGTGCCAGCAGTTTAGCGAGAGGTTACGAGCAGTACTTC.

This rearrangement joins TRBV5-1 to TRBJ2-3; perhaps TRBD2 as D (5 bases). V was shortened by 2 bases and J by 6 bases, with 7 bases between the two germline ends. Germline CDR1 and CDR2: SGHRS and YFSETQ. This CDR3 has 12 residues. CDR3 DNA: TGCGCCAGCAGCTTCACTAGTGATACGCAGTATTTT. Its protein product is CASSFTSDTQYF.

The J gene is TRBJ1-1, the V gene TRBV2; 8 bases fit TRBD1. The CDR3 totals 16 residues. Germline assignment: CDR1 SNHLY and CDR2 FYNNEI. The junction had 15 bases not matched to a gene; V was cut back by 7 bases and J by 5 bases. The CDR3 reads CASTKFGTGSRTEAFF. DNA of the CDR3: TGTGCCAGCACCAAATTCGGGACAGGATCCCGGACTGAAGCTTTCTTT.

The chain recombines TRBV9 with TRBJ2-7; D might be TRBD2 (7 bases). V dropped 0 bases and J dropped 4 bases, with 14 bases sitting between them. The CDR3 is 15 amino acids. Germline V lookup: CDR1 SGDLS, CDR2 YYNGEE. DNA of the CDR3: TGTGCCAGCAGCGTAGTGGGCGGGGGCCTATACGAGCAGTACTTC. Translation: CASSVVGGGLYEQYF.